These 6 T cell receptor beta chains originate from one sample sequenced in a study of blood T cell repertoires in COVID-19. The protocol was immunoSEQ multiplex PCR, while the TCRdb copy is restricted to in-frame clones and leaves out a portion. The table shows roughly 150,000 clones, with about 87% occurring only once. The source material was peripheral blood. These receptors all come from a human donor in a cohort sampled during active COVID-19.

The chain recombines TRBV10-3 with TRBJ2-3; TRBD2 might be the D (7 bases). Germline values: CDR1 ENHRY, CDR2 SYGVKD. Trimming removed 10 bases from V and 0 bases from J, with 17 bases in between. CDR3 length equals 15 residues. The CDR3 DNA reads TGTGCCACGGGGGGCGGGGACCCTAGCACAGATACGCAGTATTTT. Translating gives CATGGGDPSTDTQYF.

The rearrangement joins TRBV12-3 or TRBV12-4 to TRBJ2-7; weak D call: TRBD1 (6 bases). V was cut by 2 bases and J by 4 bases, with 6 bases left in between. The CDR3 sequence is 12 residues long. In DNA form, the CDR3 reads TGTGCCAGCAGTTTAAGGGGGTACGAGCAGTACTTC. This gives the protein CASSLRGYEQYF.

The gene calls are TRBV30 and TRBJ2-7, with 8 positions matching TRBD1. In germline, CDR1 is GTSNPN, CDR2 SVGIG (reference sequence). The CDR3 consists of 14 residues. V trimming: 3 bases; J trimming: 7 bases; junction bases outside the gene matches: 11. Written as DNA, the CDR3 is TGTGCCTGGAGCCCCCTCTGGACAGGGCGGGAGCAGTACTTC. It yields the protein CAWSPLWTGREQYF. The full variable domain, completed using reference TRBV30 and TRBJ2-7, is SQTIHQWPATLVQPVGSPLSLECTVEGTSNPNLYWYRQAAGRGLQLLFYSVGIGQISSEVPQNLSASRPQDRQFILSSKKLLLSDSGFYLCAWSPLWTGREQYFGPGTRLTVT.

V and J are TRBV5-1 and TRBJ2-3, with TRBD2 as a possible D gene (7 bases). The V end lost 4 bases, the J end lost 0 bases, and 15 bases lay between the germline ends. CDR3 length equals 16 residues. Germline CDR1 SGHRS, CDR2 YFSETQ. The CDR3: CASSPIGGQSTDTQYF. The DNA of the CDR3 is TGCGCCAGCAGCCCGATCGGGGGGCAAAGCACAGATACGCAGTATTTT. The variable domain in full, with the rest retrieved from reference TRBV5-1 and TRBJ2-3, is KAGVTQTPRYLIKTRGQQVTLSCSPISGHRSVSWYQQTPGQGLQFLFEYFSETQRNKGNFPGRFSGRQFSNSRSEMNVSTLELGDSALYLCASSPIGGQSTDTQYFGPGTRLTVL.

The chain employs TRBV9 and TRBJ2-3; D ambiguous. V lost 2 bases and J lost 2, with 9 bases in between. Germline V gene data show CDR1 as SGDLS and CDR2 as YYNGEE. This CDR3 has 14 residues. CDR3 in amino acids: CASSVTSITDTQYF. The CDR3, as DNA: TGTGCCAGCAGCGTCACTTCAATCACAGATACGCAGTATTTT. Supplemented by reference TRBV9 and TRBJ2-3, the full variable domain reads DSGVTQTPKHLITATGQRVTLRCSPRSGDLSVYWYQQSLDQGLQFLIQYYNGEERAKGNILERFSAQQFPDLHSELNLSSLELGDSALYFCASSVTSITDTQYFGPGTRLTVL.

V is TRBV3-1 (or the pseudogene TRBV3-2) and J is TRBJ2-7; 9 nucleotides line up with TRBD2. Germline CDR1 LGHDT, CDR2 YNNKEL (reference sequence). V trimming: 2 bases; J trimming: 2 bases; junction bases outside the gene matches: 7. The CDR3 extends over 16 amino acids. This CDR3 reads CASSQWGGGAAYEQYF. The CDR3 DNA reads TGTGCCAGCAGCCAATGGGGCGGGGGGGCCGCCTACGAGCAGTACTTC.